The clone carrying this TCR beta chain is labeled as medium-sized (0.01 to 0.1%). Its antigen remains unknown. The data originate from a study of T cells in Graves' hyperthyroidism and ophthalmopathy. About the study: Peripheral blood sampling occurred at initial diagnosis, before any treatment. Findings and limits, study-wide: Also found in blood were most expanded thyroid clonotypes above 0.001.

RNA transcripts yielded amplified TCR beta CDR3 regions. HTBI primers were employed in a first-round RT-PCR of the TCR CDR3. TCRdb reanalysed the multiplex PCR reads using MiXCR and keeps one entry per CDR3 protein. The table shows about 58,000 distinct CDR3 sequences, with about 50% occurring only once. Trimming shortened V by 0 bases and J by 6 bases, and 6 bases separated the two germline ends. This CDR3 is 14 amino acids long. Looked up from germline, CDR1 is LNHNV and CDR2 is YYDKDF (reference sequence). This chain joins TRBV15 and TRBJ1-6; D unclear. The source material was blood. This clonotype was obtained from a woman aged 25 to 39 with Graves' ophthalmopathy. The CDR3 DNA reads TGTGCCACCAGCAGAGATTTCGGTAATTCACCCCTCCACTTT. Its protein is CATSRDFGNSPLHF.